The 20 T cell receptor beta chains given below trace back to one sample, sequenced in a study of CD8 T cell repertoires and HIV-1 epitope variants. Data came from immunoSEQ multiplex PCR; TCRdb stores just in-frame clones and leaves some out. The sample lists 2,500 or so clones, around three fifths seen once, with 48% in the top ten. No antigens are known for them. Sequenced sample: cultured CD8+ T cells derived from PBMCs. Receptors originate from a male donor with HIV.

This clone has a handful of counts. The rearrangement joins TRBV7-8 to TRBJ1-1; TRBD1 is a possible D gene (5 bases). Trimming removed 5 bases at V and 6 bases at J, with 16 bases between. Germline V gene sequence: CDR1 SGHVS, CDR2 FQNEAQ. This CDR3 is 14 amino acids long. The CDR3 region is CASSTVAGSPEAFF. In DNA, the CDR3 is TGTGCCAGCAGCACGGTAGCAGGGTCCCCTGAAGCTTTCTTT.

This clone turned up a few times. The chain's CDR3 is CASSFPLGAPYEQYF. DNA for the CDR3: TGTGCCAGCAGCTTTCCCTTGGGAGCGCCCTACGAGCAGTACTTC. The V call is TRBV7-9, the J call TRBJ2-7; a weak D match, TRBD2 (5 bases). This CDR3 is 15 amino acids long. Germline values: CDR1 SEHNR, CDR2 FQNEAQ (reference sequence). The V and J ends lost 3 bases and 2 bases respectively, with 14 bases between them. The entire variable domain, with the rest obtained from reference TRBV7-9 and TRBJ2-7, is as follows: DTGVSQNPRHKITKRGQNVTFRCDPISEHNRLYWYRQTLGQGPEFLTYFQNEAQLEKSRLLSDRFSAERPKGSFSTLEIQRTEQGDSAMYLCASSFPLGAPYEQYFGPGTRLTVT.

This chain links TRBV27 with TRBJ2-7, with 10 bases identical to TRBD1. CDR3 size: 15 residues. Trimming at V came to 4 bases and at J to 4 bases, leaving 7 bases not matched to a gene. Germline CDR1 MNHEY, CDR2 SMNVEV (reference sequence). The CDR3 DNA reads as TGTGCCAGCAGTTACCAGACAGGGGGCGGGTACGAGCAGTACTTC. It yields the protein CASSYQTGGGYEQYF.

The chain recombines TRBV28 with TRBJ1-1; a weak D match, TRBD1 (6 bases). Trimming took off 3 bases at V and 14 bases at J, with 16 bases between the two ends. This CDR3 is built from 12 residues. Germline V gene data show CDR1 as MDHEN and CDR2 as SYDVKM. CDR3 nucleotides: TGTGCCAGCAGTTTTCGGAGGACGGGGGGCTTCTTT. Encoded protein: CASSFRRTGGFF.

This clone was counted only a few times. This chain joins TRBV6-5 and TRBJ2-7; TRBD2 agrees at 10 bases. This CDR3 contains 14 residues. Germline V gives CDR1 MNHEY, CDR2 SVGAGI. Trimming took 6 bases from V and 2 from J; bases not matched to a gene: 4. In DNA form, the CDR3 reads TGTGCCAGCAGGGATGGGACTAGCGCCTACGAGCAGTACTTC. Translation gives CASRDGTSAYEQYF.

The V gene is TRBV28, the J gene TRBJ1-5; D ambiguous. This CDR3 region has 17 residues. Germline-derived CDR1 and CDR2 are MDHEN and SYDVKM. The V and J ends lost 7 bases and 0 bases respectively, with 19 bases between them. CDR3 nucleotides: TGTGCCAGCAATTCGGACGCCTGGCCCTATAGCAATCAGCCCCAGCATTTT. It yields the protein CASNSDAWPYSNQPQHF.

CDR3 residues: CASSIPGVNTGELFF. The DNA for the CDR3 is TGTGCCAGTAGTATTCCGGGGGTGAACACCGGGGAGCTGTTTTTT. V gene TRBV19 combines with J gene TRBJ2-2, with D possibly matching TRBD2 (6 bases). CDR1 is LNHDA, CDR2 SQIVND, per germline (reference sequence). Trimming removed 3 bases at V and 1 base at J, with 9 bases between. The CDR3 spans 15 residues. Complete variable domain (other parts from reference TRBV19 and TRBJ2-2): DGGITQSPKYLFRKEGQNVTLSCEQNLNHDAMYWYRQDPGQGLRLIYYSQIVNDFQKGDIAEGYSVSREKKESFPLTVTSAQKNPTAFYLCASSIPGVNTGELFFGEGSRLTVL.

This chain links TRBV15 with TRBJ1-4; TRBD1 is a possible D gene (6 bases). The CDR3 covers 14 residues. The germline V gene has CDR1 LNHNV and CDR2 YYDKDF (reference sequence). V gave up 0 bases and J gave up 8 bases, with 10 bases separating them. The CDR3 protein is CATSRDRGGEKLFF. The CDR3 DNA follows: TGTGCCACCAGCAGAGACAGGGGTGGGGAAAAACTGTTTTTT.

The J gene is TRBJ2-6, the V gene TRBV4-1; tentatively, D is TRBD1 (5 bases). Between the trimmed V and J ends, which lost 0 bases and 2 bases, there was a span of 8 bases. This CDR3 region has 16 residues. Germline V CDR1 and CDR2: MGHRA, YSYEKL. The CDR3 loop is CASSQERGAGANVLTF. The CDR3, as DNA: TGCGCCAGCAGCCAAGAAAGGGGTGCTGGGGCCAACGTCCTGACTTTC.

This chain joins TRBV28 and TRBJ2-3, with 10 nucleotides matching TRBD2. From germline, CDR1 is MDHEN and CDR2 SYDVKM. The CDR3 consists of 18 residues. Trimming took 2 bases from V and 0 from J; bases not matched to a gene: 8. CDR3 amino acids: CASSLLAGDYVSTDTQYF. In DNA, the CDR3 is TGTGCCAGCAGTTTACTAGCGGGGGATTACGTTAGCACAGATACGCAGTATTTT.

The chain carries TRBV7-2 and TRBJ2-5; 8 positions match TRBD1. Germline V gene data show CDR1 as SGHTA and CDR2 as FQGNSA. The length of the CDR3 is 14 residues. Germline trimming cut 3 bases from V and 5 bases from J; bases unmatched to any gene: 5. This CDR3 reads CASSFTGGEETQYF. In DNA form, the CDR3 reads TGTGCCAGCAGCTTCACAGGGGGTGAGGAGACCCAGTACTTC.

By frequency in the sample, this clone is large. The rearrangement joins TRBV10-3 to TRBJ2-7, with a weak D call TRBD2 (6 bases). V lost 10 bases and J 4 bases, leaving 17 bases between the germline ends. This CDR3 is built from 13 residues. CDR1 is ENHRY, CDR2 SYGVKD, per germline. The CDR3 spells CATLGDSTYEQYF. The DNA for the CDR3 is TGTGCCACCCTAGGGGACTCTACTTACGAGCAGTACTTC.

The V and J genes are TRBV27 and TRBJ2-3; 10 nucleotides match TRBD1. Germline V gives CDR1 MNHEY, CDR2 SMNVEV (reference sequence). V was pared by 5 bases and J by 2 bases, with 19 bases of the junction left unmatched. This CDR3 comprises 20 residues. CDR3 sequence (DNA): TGTGCCAGCAGTGACTTGACAGGGGGCGGTTGGCTAGTTAACACAGATACGCAGTATTTT. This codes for CASSDLTGGGWLVNTDTQYF.

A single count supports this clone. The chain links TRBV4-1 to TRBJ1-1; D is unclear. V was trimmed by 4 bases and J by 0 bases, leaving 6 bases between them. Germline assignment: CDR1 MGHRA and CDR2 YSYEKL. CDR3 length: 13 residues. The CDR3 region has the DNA TGCGCCAGCAGCCCTAGTCTGAACACTGAAGCTTTCTTT. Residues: CASSPSLNTEAFF.

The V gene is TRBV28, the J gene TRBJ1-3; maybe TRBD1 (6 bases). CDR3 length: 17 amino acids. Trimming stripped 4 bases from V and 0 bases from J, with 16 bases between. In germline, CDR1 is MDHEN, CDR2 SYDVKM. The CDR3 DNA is TGTGCCAGCAGTTCACGGGACACCGGAGGCTCTGGAAACACCATATATTTT. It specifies CASSSRDTGGSGNTIYF.

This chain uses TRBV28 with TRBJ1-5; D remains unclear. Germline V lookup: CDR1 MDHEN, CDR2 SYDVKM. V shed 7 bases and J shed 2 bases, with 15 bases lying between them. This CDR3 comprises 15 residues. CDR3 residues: CASTKSQSGNQPQHF. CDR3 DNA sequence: TGTGCCAGCACGAAATCCCAGTCGGGCAATCAGCCCCAGCATTTT.

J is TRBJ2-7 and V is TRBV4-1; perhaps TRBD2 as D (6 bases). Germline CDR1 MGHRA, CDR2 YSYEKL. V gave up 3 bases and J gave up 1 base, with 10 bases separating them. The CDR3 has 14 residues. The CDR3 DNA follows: TGCGCCAGCAGCCAGACTAGTTCTTCCTACGAGCAGTACTTC. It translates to CASSQTSSSYEQYF.

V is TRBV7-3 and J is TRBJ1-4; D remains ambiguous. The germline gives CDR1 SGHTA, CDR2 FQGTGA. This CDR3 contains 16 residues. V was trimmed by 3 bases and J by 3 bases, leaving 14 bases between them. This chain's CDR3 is CASSFPNEGSNEKLFF. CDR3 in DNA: TGTGCCAGCAGCTTCCCTAATGAAGGGTCTAATGAAAAACTGTTTTTT.

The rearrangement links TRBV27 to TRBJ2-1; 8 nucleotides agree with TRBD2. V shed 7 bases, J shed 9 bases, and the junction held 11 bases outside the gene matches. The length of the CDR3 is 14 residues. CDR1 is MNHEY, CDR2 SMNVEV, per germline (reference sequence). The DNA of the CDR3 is TGTGCCAGCATTCGACCGGGACTAGGCCGTGAGCAGTTCTTC. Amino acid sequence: CASIRPGLGREQFF.

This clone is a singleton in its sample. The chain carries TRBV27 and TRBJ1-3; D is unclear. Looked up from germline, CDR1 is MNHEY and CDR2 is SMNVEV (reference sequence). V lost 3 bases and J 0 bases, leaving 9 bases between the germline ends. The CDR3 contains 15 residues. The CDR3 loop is CASSLSRTSGNTIYF. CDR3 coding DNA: TGTGCCAGCAGTTTGAGCAGGACCTCTGGAAACACCATATATTTT.